The next 8 T cell receptor beta chains were all read from a single sample in a study of T-cell memory formation after mild COVID-19 (dated by TCRdb to the early 2020s). Library preparation used 5' RACE. For sequencing, an Illumina NovaSeq 6000 was employed. TCRdb passed the public sequencing reads through fastp at Q25 and MiXCR, retaining productive beta sequences. Entries that share a CDR3 protein sequence are merged under the most common genes and DNA. Across this sample there are about 350,000 distinct CDR3 sequences, with more than 20% seen only once. Roughly a fifth of the sample rests with the top ten. Sequenced sample: PBMCs or a T cell subset sorted from them (not recorded which). The source of these receptors is a man in his late teens or twenties who had mild COVID-19 (a few samples of this study predate the infection). The sample titles of this study are shuffled in the database, so cell type and time point are left out; the donor was told from shared clones.

The rearrangement joins TRBV10-3 to TRBJ2-7, with D perhaps TRBD2 (5 bases). This CDR3 is 14 amino acids long. Germline values: CDR1 ENHRY, CDR2 SYGVKD. Trimming left V 11 bases short and J 1 base short, with 18 bases between. In nucleotides, the CDR3 is TGTGCCTCCCGGGGAGTAGCTACATCCTACGAGCAGTACTTC. This sequence encodes CASRGVATSYEQYF.

This clonotype was observed a handful of times. The chain combines TRBV7-9 with TRBJ1-1; possible D gene TRBD1, 5 bases. Trimming pared 5 bases from V and 2 bases from J, leaving 15 bases between. The germline CDR1 and CDR2 sequences are SEHNR and FQNEAQ (reference sequence). The CDR3 spans 15 residues. The CDR3 nucleotides read TGTGCCAGCAGCGCGGGGTGGGGCGACAACACTGAAGCTTTCTTT. It codes for CASSAGWGDNTEAFF.

This clonotype has more than one count but fewer than ten. V gene TRBV2 combines with J gene TRBJ2-1; TRBD2 agrees at 16 bases. J lost 4 bases, V lost 9 bases, and 0 bases had no gene match. Germline values: CDR1 SNHLY, CDR2 FYNNEI. The CDR3 is 14 residues long. CDR3 residues: CARGLAGGYNEQFF. CDR3 sequence (DNA): TGTGCCAGGGGACTAGCGGGGGGGTACAATGAGCAGTTCTTC.

This clonotype was recorded once. The J gene is TRBJ2-3, the V gene TRBV12-5; 7 nucleotides line up with TRBD1. The ends lost 7 bases at V and 3 bases at J; junction bases unmatched: 7. The CDR3 consists of 14 residues. Germline values: CDR1 LGHNT, CDR2 FRNRAP. The CDR3 nucleotides read TGTGCTAGTGCCCGACAGGGTGGGACAGATACGCAGTATTTT. As protein: CASARQGGTDTQYF. Supplemented by reference TRBV12-5 and TRBJ2-3, the full variable domain reads DARVTQTPRHKVTEMGQEVTMRCQPILGHNTVFWYRQTMMQGLELLAYFRNRAPLDDSGMPKDRFSAEMPDATLATLKIQPSEPRDSAVYFCASARQGGTDTQYFGPGTRLTVL.

This clonotype was found a few times. The chain uses TRBV5-1 and TRBJ1-1, with a weak D call TRBD1 (6 bases). The V gene lost 3 bases and the J gene lost 0 bases, with 15 bases spanning the gap. The CDR3 consists of 16 residues. Germline assignment: CDR1 SGHRS and CDR2 YFSETQ. This CDR3 reads CASSSEPGHMNTEAFF. For the CDR3, the DNA is TGCGCCAGCAGCTCAGAACCGGGACACATGAACACTGAAGCTTTCTTT. The full variable domain, rest sourced from reference TRBV5-1 and TRBJ1-1, is KAGVTQTPRYLIKTRGQQVTLSCSPISGHRSVSWYQQTPGQGLQFLFEYFSETQRNKGNFPGRFSGRQFSNSRSEMNVSTLELGDSALYLCASSSEPGHMNTEAFFGQGTRLTVV.

The rearrangement joins TRBV7-6 to TRBJ2-3, with D possibly TRBD1 on 5 matching bases. The V and J ends lost 3 bases and 5 bases respectively, with 15 bases between them. The CDR3 is 15 amino acids. Germline CDR1 is SGHVS and CDR2 is FNYEAQ. The CDR3 is CASSFAGNGGDTQYF. DNA for the CDR3: TGTGCCAGCAGCTTTGCAGGGAATGGCGGAGATACGCAGTATTTT.

The chain links TRBV30 to TRBJ1-5, with unresolved D. This CDR3 is 16 amino acids long. V gave up 1 base and J gave up 1 base, with 14 bases separating them. The germline V gene encodes CDR1 GTSNPN and CDR2 SVGIG (reference sequence). CDR3 region: CAWSALQRGSNQPQHF. The CDR3, as DNA: TGTGCCTGGAGTGCCCTGCAGCGAGGGAGCAATCAGCCCCAGCATTTT.

There are many counts of this clonotype. In nucleotides, the CDR3 is TGTGCCAGCAGTTACTTCCGGCCAGCGGGGGGCCCTCAAGAGACCCAGTACTTC. Translated, it gives CASSYFRPAGGPQETQYF. The V call is TRBV6-6, the J call TRBJ2-5; 9 bases match TRBD2. Germline CDR1 reads MNHNY; CDR2 reads SVGAGI (reference sequence). V gave up 1 base and J gave up 2 bases; unmatched junction bases: 11. The length of the CDR3 is 18 residues.